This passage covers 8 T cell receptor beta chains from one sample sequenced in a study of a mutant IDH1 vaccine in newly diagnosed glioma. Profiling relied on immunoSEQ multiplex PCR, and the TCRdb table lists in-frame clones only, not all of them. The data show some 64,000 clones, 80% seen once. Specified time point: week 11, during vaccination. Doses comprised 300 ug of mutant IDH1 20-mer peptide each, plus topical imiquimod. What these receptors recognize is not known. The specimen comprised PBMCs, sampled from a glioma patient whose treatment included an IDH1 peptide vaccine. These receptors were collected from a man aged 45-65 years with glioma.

CDR3 coding DNA: TGTGCCAGCAGCTGGGACTCCCACACAGATACGCAGTATTTT. This codes for CASSWDSHTDTQYF. The chain combines TRBV7-9 with TRBJ2-3, with D possibly being TRBD2 (6 bases). Germline V gene sequence: CDR1 SEHNR, CDR2 FQNEAQ (reference sequence). The CDR3 runs 14 residues. The ends were cut back, 4 bases at V and 2 bases at J, with 10 bases in the middle.

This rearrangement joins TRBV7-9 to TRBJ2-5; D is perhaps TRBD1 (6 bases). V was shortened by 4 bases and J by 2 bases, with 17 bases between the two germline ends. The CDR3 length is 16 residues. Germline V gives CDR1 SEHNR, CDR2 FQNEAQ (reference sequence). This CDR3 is CASSSFQGQYQETQYF. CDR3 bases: TGTGCCAGCAGCTCCTTCCAAGGACAGTATCAAGAGACCCAGTACTTC.

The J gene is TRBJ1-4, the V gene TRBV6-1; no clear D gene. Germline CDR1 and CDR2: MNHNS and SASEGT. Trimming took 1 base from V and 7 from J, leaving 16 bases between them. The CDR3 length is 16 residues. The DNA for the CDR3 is TGTGCCAGCAGTGAAGACCATGGGCCAGGCTCTGAAAAACTGTTTTTT. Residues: CASSEDHGPGSEKLFF.

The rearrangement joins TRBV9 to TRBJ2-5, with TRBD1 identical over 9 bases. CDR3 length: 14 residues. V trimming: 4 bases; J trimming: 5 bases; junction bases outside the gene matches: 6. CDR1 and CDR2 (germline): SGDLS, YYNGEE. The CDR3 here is CASSLTGGSETQYF. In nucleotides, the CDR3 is TGTGCCAGCAGCCTGACAGGGGGTTCCGAGACCCAGTACTTC.

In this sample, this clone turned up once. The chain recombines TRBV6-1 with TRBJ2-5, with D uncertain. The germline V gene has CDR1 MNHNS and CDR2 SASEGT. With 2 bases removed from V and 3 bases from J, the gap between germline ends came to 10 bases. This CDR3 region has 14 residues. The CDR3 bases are TGTGCCAGCAGTGAAATGGTCAACGAAGAGACCCAGTACTTC. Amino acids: CASSEMVNEETQYF.

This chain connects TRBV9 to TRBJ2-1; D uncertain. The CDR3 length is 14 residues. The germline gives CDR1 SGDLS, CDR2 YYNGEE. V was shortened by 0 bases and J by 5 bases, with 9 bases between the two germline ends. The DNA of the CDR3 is TGTGCCAGCAGCGTAGATGTCTTAAACAATGAGCAGTTCTTC. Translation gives CASSVDVLNNEQFF.

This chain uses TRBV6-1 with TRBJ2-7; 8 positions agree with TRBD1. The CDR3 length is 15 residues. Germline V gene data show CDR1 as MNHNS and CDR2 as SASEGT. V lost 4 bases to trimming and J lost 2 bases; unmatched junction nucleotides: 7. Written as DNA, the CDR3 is TGTGCCAGCAGTGCCTCTCCAGGGGGCCCCTACGAGCAGTACTTC. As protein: CASSASPGGPYEQYF.

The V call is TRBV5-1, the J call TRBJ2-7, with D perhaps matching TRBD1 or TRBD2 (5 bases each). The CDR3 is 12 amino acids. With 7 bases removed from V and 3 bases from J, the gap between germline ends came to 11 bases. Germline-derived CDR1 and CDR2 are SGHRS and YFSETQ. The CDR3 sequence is CASRDGYYEQYF. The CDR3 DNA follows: TGCGCCAGCCGGGACGGATACTACGAGCAGTACTTC.